This TCR beta chain was retrieved from a study of blood T cells in healthy people across ages. A note on this clonotype: Its antigen is still unknown.

Total RNA amounts of at least 5 micrograms were extracted per sample. Primers used in a second PCR of roughly 6 to 12 cycles were a sample-barcoded 5' primer and a J-beta primer mix. MiXCR, run by TCRdb on the 5' RACE reads, gives a single entry per CDR3 protein. The sample has 1.2 million to 1.5 million distinct CDR3 sequences; around 59% are singletons. The CDR3 has 13 residues. The V and J ends lost 1 base and 7 bases respectively, with 10 bases between them. Looked up from germline, CDR1 is LGHDT and CDR2 is YNNKEL (reference sequence). Points from the study as a whole: The donors' CMV status was not determined, possibly confounding changes in expanded clonotypes. A roughly linear age-dependent decrease characterized TCR beta diversity per million T cells.

The V gene is TRBV3-1, the J gene TRBJ1-2; D uncertain. Sequenced material: blood. This clonotype was obtained from a man between 18 and 35 years old in good health. In DNA form, the CDR3 reads TGTGCCAGCAGCCAAGTTGGGAAGTCTGGCTACACCTTC. Translating gives CASSQVGKSGYTF. Full variable domain (remainder filled in from reference TRBV3-1 and TRBJ1-2): DTAVSQTPKYLVTQMGNDKSIKCEQNLGHDTMYWYKQDSKKFLKIMFSYNNKELIINETVPNRFSPKSPDKAHLNLHINSLELGDSAVYFCASSQVGKSGYTFGSGTRLTVV.